The 7 T cell receptor beta chains below come from one sample, sequenced in a study of blood T cell repertoires in COVID-19 (dated by TCRdb to about 2020). The method behind the library was the immunoSEQ multiplex PCR assay. Sourced from immuneACCESS, this table was stored by TCRdb with only in-frame sequences that have V and J called. A share of the clones is absent; for the studies checked, an unresolved V gene accounts for under half, and the remainder has no known explanation. This sample is represented by roughly 59,000 clones; 70% to 80% of them were singletons. Roughly 9.8% of the sample comes from the top ten. Material for sequencing was peripheral blood. These receptors all stem from a human donor in a cohort sampled during active COVID-19.

The rearrangement joins TRBV3-1 (or the pseudogene TRBV3-2) to TRBJ2-2; D might be TRBD2 (5 bases). Germline V CDR1 and CDR2: LGHDT, YNNKEL (reference sequence). CDR3 length equals 16 residues. With 4 bases removed from V and 7 bases from J, the gap between germline ends came to 19 bases. The CDR3 region is CASSPRLVRDFGELFF. The DNA for the CDR3 is TGTGCCAGCAGCCCCCGGCTTGTCCGGGATTTCGGGGAGCTGTTTTTT.

This chain uses TRBV3-1 (or the pseudogene TRBV3-2) with TRBJ2-1, with 7 positions matching TRBD2. Germline V gives CDR1 LGHDT, CDR2 YNNKEL (reference sequence). Losses at the gene ends were 4 bases for V and 3 bases for J; bases not matched to a gene: 9. The CDR3 contains 16 residues. This CDR3 reads CASSRGRGGSYNEQFF. The CDR3 coding sequence is TGTGCCAGCAGCCGCGGAAGGGGCGGGAGCTACAATGAGCAGTTCTTC.

This chain connects TRBV4-3 to TRBJ1-5; D not certain. The ends were cut back, 0 bases at V and 0 bases at J, with 6 bases in the middle. This CDR3 is built from 15 residues. Germline V gives CDR1 LGHNA, CDR2 YSLEER. CDR3 in DNA: TGCGCCAGCAGCCAAGAGTGGCATAGCAATCAGCCCCAGCATTTT. Translating gives CASSQEWHSNQPQHF.

This clone was seen more than once but under ten times. The J gene is TRBJ1-2, the V gene TRBV11-2; the D is unclear. This CDR3 comprises 13 residues. Deletions cut 3 bases from V and 1 base from J, with 6 bases between. Looked up from germline, CDR1 is SGHAT and CDR2 is FQNNGV. The CDR3 here is CASSLDFNYGYTF. CDR3 in DNA: TGTGCCAGCAGCTTGGACTTTAACTATGGCTACACCTTC.

This clone was found a few times. The genes are TRBV18 and TRBJ1-6, with 9 nucleotides matching TRBD1. V was pared by 4 bases and J by 7 bases, with 2 bases of the junction left unmatched. The CDR3 is made up of 14 amino acids. Germline CDR1 is KGHSH and CDR2 is LQKENI. CDR3 protein: CASSLDRGNSPLHF. In nucleotides, the CDR3 is TGTGCCAGCTCACTGGACAGGGGAAATTCACCCCTCCACTTT.

Notes on this clone: The same CDR3 also results from other DNA sequences found in this sample. V gene TRBV19 combines with J gene TRBJ2-7; 13 bases are a match to TRBD2. V shed 5 bases and J 3 bases; nucleotides not matched to a gene: 4. The CDR3 is 15 amino acids. CDR1 and CDR2 (germline): LNHDA, SQIVND (reference sequence). The CDR3 bases are TGTGCCAGTAGTCCAGGACTAGCGGGGGTCTACGAGCAGTACTTC. Translating it yields CASSPGLAGVYEQYF.

The V call is TRBV28, the J call TRBJ1-3; tentative D call: TRBD1 (6 bases). The germline V gene has CDR1 MDHEN and CDR2 SYDVKM. Trimming took 6 bases from V and 6 from J, leaving 15 bases between them. The CDR3 is 14 amino acids. The CDR3 sequence: CASRPQGNLNTIYF. The CDR3 DNA follows: TGTGCCAGCAGGCCCCAGGGGAATCTAAACACCATATATTTT.